What follows is one T cell receptor (beta chain) and its context. Its cognate antigen has yet to be identified. No per-base quality is available; no much larger clone lies one base away. This entry belongs to a study of blood T cell repertoires in COVID-19 (dated by TCRdb to 2020 to 2021). Background for the entire study: Samples from collaborators originated in the United States, Italy and Spain and spanned both the acute and convalescent phases of COVID-19. The prospective study material was composed of cDNA or gDNA derived from T cells, B-cell-depleted T cells, or PBMCs. Subjects who had been exposed to COVID-19, were actively infected with it, or had recovered from it provided the deeply sampled blood TCRbeta repertoires that made up the dataset. The repertoires were made available in a free public database intended to serve as a resource for research on the immune response to SARS-CoV-2. Samples were obtained from the ongoing ImmuneRACE study (first 160 participants) and from over 1,000 subjects provided by 6 global collaborators. Sample metadata almost always included a de-identified subject ID, COVID-19 status, age in years and sex. HLA class I and class II types, where available, came from metadata supplied by the sample provider rather than from assay-based typing. Findings and caveats that apply to the study as a whole: Clinical and demographic metadata were provided uncurated, with the amount varying by source and participant.

The germline V gene (reference sequence) provides CDR1 MNHEY and CDR2 SMNVEV. The CDR3 runs 14 residues from the cysteine to the phenylalanine. Kept here is only the CDR3 DNA, which spans 42 bases and is read in frame from base 1. V lost 3 bases and J lost 2 bases; the stretch between them is 10 bases long. Each collaborating institution followed its own protocols to collect whole blood in K2EDTA tubes. For TCRbeta analysis, collaborator samples were shipped as frozen whole blood, as isolated PBMCs, or as DNA extracted from either sample type. TCRbeta CDR3 regions were amplified from genomic DNA using the immunoSEQ Assay, a bias-controlled multiplex PCR. On the study's bioinformatics: The number of nucleated cells in each sample was estimated from the amplification of reference gene primers within the assay. Sequence reads were collapsed and filtered to measure the absolute abundance of every unique TCRbeta CDR3 rearrangement. Productive Simpson clonality was computed per sample as the square root of Simpson's diversity index over productive rearrangements. TCRdb mirrors the immuneACCESS table, restricted to in-frame sequences. Some clones are absent from its copies; in checked studies, under half trace to an unresolved V gene, and the reason for the others is unknown. The V and J calls and clone size were taken over from that table, and D and trimming were inferred from the DNA. This sample comprises 100,000 to 150,000 clones, approximately 90% of them detected only once. Clones ranked in the top ten supply around 10% of the sample.

Sequences were obtained from peripheral blood. Recombination connected TRBV27 to TRBJ1-2; no D segment can be confidently identified. The receptor comes from a man aged 50-60 years with acute or convalescent COVID-19. CDR3 loop: CASSFRRQNYGYTF. The DNA reads as follows: TGTGCCAGCAGTTTCCGGCGGCAAAACTATGGCTACACCTTC.